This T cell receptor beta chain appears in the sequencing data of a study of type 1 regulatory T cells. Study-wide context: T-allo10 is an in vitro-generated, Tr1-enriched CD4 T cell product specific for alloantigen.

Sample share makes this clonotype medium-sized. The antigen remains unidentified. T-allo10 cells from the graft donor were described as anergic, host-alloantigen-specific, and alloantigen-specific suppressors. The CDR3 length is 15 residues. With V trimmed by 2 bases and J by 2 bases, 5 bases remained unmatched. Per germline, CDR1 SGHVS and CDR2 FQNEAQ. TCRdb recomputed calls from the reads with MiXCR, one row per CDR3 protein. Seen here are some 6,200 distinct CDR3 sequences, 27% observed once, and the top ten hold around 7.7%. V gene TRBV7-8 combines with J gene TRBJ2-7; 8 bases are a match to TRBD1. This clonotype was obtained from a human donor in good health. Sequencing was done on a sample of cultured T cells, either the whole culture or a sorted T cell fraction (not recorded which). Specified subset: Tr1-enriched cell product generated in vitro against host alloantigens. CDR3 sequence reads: CASSLSTGGPYEQYF. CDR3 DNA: TGTGCCAGCAGCTTAAGTACAGGGGGTCCCTACGAGCAGTACTTC. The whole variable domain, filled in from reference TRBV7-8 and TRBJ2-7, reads GAGVSQSPRYKVAKRGQDVALRCDPISGHVSLFWYQQALGQGPEFLTYFQNEAQLDKSGLPSDRFFAERPEGSVSTLKIQRTQQEDSAVYLCASSLSTGGPYEQYFGPGTRLTVT.